The 21 T cell receptor beta chains below all came from one sample that was sequenced in a study of blood T cells in healthy people across ages. The second PCR ran roughly 6 to 12 cycles with a sample-barcoded 5' primer and J-beta primers. Using its own MiXCR run on the 5' RACE reads, TCRdb lists one record per CDR3 protein. The sample yields some 700,000 distinct CDR3 sequences, roughly 47% seen once. Material for sequencing was blood. Receptors originate from a woman aged 60 to 75 in good health.

The sample holds many counts of this clonotype. Relative to the germline gene, one junction end is altered; a read error may explain this. J is TRBJ2-5 and V is TRBV12-3 or TRBV12-4, with 10 bases fitting TRBD2. There are 14 residues in the CDR3. CDR3 nucleotide sequence: TGTGCCAGCAGCTTAGCGGGAGGAGAAGAGACCCAGTACTTC. Its translation: CASSLAGGEETQYF.

This clonotype has at least ten counts. The J gene is TRBJ2-6, the V gene TRBV28, with a possible D match to TRBD1 (5 bases). Germline CDR1 reads MDHEN; CDR2 reads SYDVKM. V shed 6 bases and J shed 0 bases, with 9 bases lying between them. The CDR3 runs 15 residues. DNA of the CDR3: TGTGCCAGCAGGGGTCAGGGCTCTGGGGCCAACGTCCTGACTTTC. This gives the protein CASRGQGSGANVLTF.

Only a few counts were recorded for this clonotype. The chain combines TRBV20-1 with TRBJ1-2; tentatively, D is TRBD1 (6 bases). V shed 1 base and J shed 1 base, with 16 bases lying between them. Germline-derived CDR1 and CDR2 are DFQATT and SNEGSKA (reference sequence). The CDR3 has 16 amino acids. The chain's CDR3 is CSARAFPGADNYGYTF. In nucleotides, the CDR3 is TGCAGTGCTAGAGCGTTCCCAGGGGCGGATAACTATGGCTACACCTTC.

V and J are TRBV10-3 and TRBJ1-1; 7 bases map to TRBD1. Per germline, CDR1 ENHRY and CDR2 SYGVKD. The CDR3 spans 13 residues. Trimming cost V 10 bases and J 1 base; bases outside gene matches: 6. In DNA, the CDR3 is TGTGCCACCGCCGGGACAGAGAACACTGAAGCTTTCTTT. Protein product: CATAGTENTEAFF.

The rearrangement joins TRBV12-3 or TRBV12-4 to TRBJ2-1; TRBD1 aligns across 10 bases. The tail of the sequence fits TRBJ2-7 better, so the J call may be wrong. The CDR3 runs 15 residues. The CDR3 DNA reads TGTGCCAGCAGTCCGGACAGGGGGGCCTACAATGAGCAGTACTTC. Protein sequence: CASSPDRGAYNEQYF.

Points on this clonotype: Given a much more abundant clone one base away, this may be a read error. This sequence joins TRBV25-1 and TRBJ2-1; 9 bases are a match to TRBD2. The DNA end is more similar to TRBJ2-7, so the J call may be wrong. The germline CDR1 and CDR2 sequences are MGHDK and SYGVNS. This CDR3 is 15 amino acids long. The CDR3 here is CASSPRRAGGDEQYF. The CDR3 DNA reads as TGTGCCAGCAGTCCCCGACGAGCGGGAGGTGACGAGCAGTACTTC.

In the case of this clonotype: This may arise from a read error, as a much more abundant clone is one base away. This chain connects TRBV20-1 to TRBJ2-3, with 9 nucleotides matching TRBD1. The CDR3 is 15 residues long. Looked up from germline, CDR1 is DFQATT and CDR2 is SNEGSKA (reference sequence). Here the CDR3 reads CSARPGTGRTGTQYF. The CDR3 DNA follows: TGCAGTGCTCGTCCCGGGACAGGGAGAACAGGTACGCAGTATTTT.

This clonotype occurred a few times. The V and J genes are TRBV7-9 and TRBJ2-7; maybe TRBD1 (6 bases). The DNA end favors TRBJ2-5, so the J call may be wrong. CDR1 is SEHNR and CDR2 is FQNEAQ in the germline V gene (reference sequence). The CDR3 covers 13 residues. The CDR3 loop is CASSPDRLATQYF. In nucleotides, the CDR3 is TGTGCCAGCAGCCCGGACAGACTTGCGACCCAGTACTTC.

About this clonotype itself: A single base separates this from a much larger clone, so it may be a read error. This rearrangement joins TRBV9 to TRBJ2-7; 8 nucleotides align to TRBD1. The V segment lost 5 bases and the J segment 9 bases; nucleotides outside the gene matches: 16. Germline V gene sequence: CDR1 SGDLS, CDR2 YYNGEE. CDR3 length: 15 residues. The CDR3 protein is CASSAGGDRIGVQYF. Written as DNA, the CDR3 is TGTGCCAGCAGTGCCGGTGGGGACAGGATCGGTGTGCAGTACTTC.

This clonotype occurred a few times. The chain recombines TRBV4-1 with TRBJ1-2, with D uncertain. This CDR3 spans 14 amino acids. With 0 bases removed from V and 4 bases from J, the gap between germline ends came to 9 bases. Germline V gives CDR1 MGHRA, CDR2 YSYEKL. This chain's CDR3 is CASSQDAASYGYTF. The DNA for the CDR3 is TGCGCCAGCAGCCAAGATGCCGCCAGCTATGGCTACACCTTC.

Notes on this clonotype: It may be a read error: a sequence one base away is much more abundant. V and J are TRBV5-1 and TRBJ2-1; 9 positions agree with TRBD2. The V segment lost 4 bases and the J segment 0 bases; nucleotides outside the gene matches: 11. This CDR3 has 18 amino acids. Germline V gene data show CDR1 as SGHRS and CDR2 as YFSETQ. The CDR3 sequence is CASSVGLAGQSSYNEQFF. DNA of the CDR3: TGCGCCAGCAGCGTGGGTCTAGCGGGGCAGAGCTCCTACAATGAGCAGTTCTTC.

The rearrangement uses TRBV5-1 and TRBJ2-2; TRBD1 is a possible D gene (6 bases). CDR1 and CDR2 (germline): SGHRS, YFSETQ. V was trimmed by 4 bases and J by 3 bases, leaving 13 bases between them. CDR3 length: 15 amino acids. The CDR3 is CASSLRQVDTGELFF. For the CDR3, the DNA is TGCGCCAGCAGCCTGCGACAGGTTGACACCGGGGAGCTGTTTTTT.

This chain uses TRBV7-9 with TRBJ2-3, with 8 bases lining up with TRBD2. The trim removed 5 bases at V and 5 bases at J, leaving 12 bases unmatched. The length of the CDR3 is 16 residues. CDR1 is SEHNR, CDR2 FQNEAQ, per germline (reference sequence). CDR3 bases: TGTGCCAGCAGCCCTCGGGGGGGCGCGGGCATAGATACGCAGTATTTT. It yields the protein CASSPRGGAGIDTQYF.

In its sample, this clonotype was seen a few times. The J gene is TRBJ2-1, the V gene TRBV6-2 or TRBV6-3; the D is unclear. Judging by the DNA end, TRBJ2-7 fits better; the J call may be wrong. The CDR3 is 14 residues long. Germline values: CDR1 MNHEY, CDR2 SVGEGT. This chain's CDR3 is CASSIEDSYNEQYF. CDR3 bases: TGTGCCAGCAGTATAGAAGACTCCTACAATGAGCAGTACTTC.

The chain employs TRBV21-1 and TRBJ1-5; the table names TRBD1, a call not compared with the DNA. TRBV21-1 is assigned pseudogene status. CDR3 length: 14 amino acids. CDR3 nucleotides: TGTGCCAGCAGCAAGGGACGGATATATCAGCCCCAGCATTTT. It codes for CASSKGRIYQPQHF.

On this clonotype itself: Compared with germline, one end of the junction differs, possibly owing to a read error. The V and J genes are TRBV5-4 and TRBJ2-6; either TRBD1 or TRBD2 may supply D (6 bases each). Germline loops: CDR1 SGHNT, CDR2 YYREEE (reference sequence). CDR3 length: 15 residues. The CDR3 DNA follows: TGTGCCAGCAGCGTGGAAGGGACGGGGGCCAACGCCCTGACTTTC. This translates into CASSVEGTGANALTF.

The rearrangement joins TRBV11-1 to TRBJ2-5; possibly TRBD1 for D (6 bases). This CDR3 is 14 amino acids long. Trimming took 4 bases from V and 3 from J, leaving 12 bases between them. Germline CDR1 reads SGHAT; CDR2 reads FQDESV (reference sequence). The CDR3 DNA sequence: TGTGCCAGCAGCTCCCTAAGGACAGAAGAGACCCAGTACTTC. Translating it yields CASSSLRTEETQYF.

This chain links TRBV27 with TRBJ1-2; 7 bases are a match to TRBD1. Germline CDR1 is MNHEY and CDR2 is SMNVEV (reference sequence). The trim removed 2 bases at V and 2 bases at J, leaving 11 bases unmatched. The CDR3 consists of 17 residues. CDR3 coding DNA: TGTGCCAGCAGTTTAAGGACAGGACCGGGGGGGAACTATGGCTACACCTTC. Its protein product is CASSLRTGPGGNYGYTF.

This rearrangement joins TRBV28 to TRBJ2-1; D is perhaps TRBD1 or TRBD2 (5 bases each). CDR1 and CDR2 (germline): MDHEN, SYDVKM. The CDR3 extends over 16 amino acids. V lost 2 bases to trimming and J lost 2 bases, with 13 bases between them. The CDR3 is CASSLTGLAAYNEQFF. CDR3 coding DNA: TGTGCCAGCAGTTTAACGGGGCTAGCAGCCTACAATGAGCAGTTCTTC.

The CDR3 region has the DNA TGTGCCAGCAGCCCCCGGGCGCTGGTGGCCCCCATGAACACTGAAGCTTTCTTT. Translated: CASSPRALVAPMNTEAFF. The rearrangement links TRBV11-2 to TRBJ1-1; no firm D call. Germline V gene lookup returns CDR1 SGHAT and CDR2 FQNNGV. CDR3 length: 18 residues. V was trimmed by 5 bases and J by 0 bases, leaving 22 bases between them.

This clonotype was picked up one time. The chain has TRBV6-6 and TRBJ1-2; D may be TRBD1 (6 bases). The CDR3 has 12 residues. Germline V gives CDR1 MNHNY, CDR2 SVGAGI (reference sequence). V was pared by 6 bases and J by 8 bases, with 13 bases between. The CDR3 coding sequence is TGTGCCAGCAGAACCGGGACACGAGGCTACACCTTC. Translation: CASRTGTRGYTF.